This T cell receptor beta chain was documented in a study of CD8 T cells in Susac syndrome. Germline assignment: CDR1 SNHLY and CDR2 FYNNEI. Trimming shortened V by 3 bases and J by 10 bases, and 10 bases separated the two germline ends. The CDR3 consists of 12 residues. Through negative isolation, CD4+ and CD8+ T cells were obtained, while TEMRA cells were enriched using FACS. The authors reverse transcribed roughly 0.5 to 1 ug RNA with random hexamers. TCRdb reprocessed the immunoSEQ multiplex PCR reads via MiXCR and lists one record per CDR3 protein. The sample gives approximately 76,000 distinct CDR3 sequences, approximately 94% of which show up once; roughly 0.4% is in the top ten.

The gene calls are TRBV2 and TRBJ2-1; weak D call: TRBD2 (6 bases). Source material: CD8+ T cells from PBMCs. The TCR was taken from a human donor with multiple sclerosis. The CDR3 loop reads CASSDGGWEQFF. CDR3 nucleotide sequence: TGTGCCAGCAGTGACGGGGGTTGGGAGCAGTTCTTC.